This is a list of T cell receptor beta chains from one sample in a study of CD8 T cells in Susac syndrome. TCRdb called the immunoSEQ multiplex PCR reads again in MiXCR, with one record for every CDR3 protein. This sample carries 150,000 or so distinct CDR3 sequences, roughly 95% of them seen once, and the ten largest clones take 0.16%. Sequenced material: CD4+ T cells from PBMCs. These receptor sequences come from a human donor with Susac syndrome. Each CDR3 is given with its conserved first and last residue.

v_gene: TRBV20-1
CDR3aa: CSARDDRDEQYF

v_gene: TRBV3-1
CDR3aa: CASSQDYGRELFF

v_gene: TRBV21-1
CDR3aa: CASSDVSGKNIQYF

v_gene: TRBV5-1
CDR3aa: CASSSFGETQETQYF

v_gene: TRBV9
CDR3aa: CASSAWTVPYEQYF

v_gene: TRBV29-1
CDR3aa: CSGGPGGTDTQYF

v_gene: TRBV7-2
CDR3aa: CASSSELSGFTDTQYF

v_gene: TRBV20-1
CDR3aa: CSARGLNTGELFF

v_gene: TRBV5-4
CDR3aa: CASSLARRNTEAFF

v_gene: TRBV15
CDR3aa: CATSRAGGVGTNEKLFF

v_gene: TRBV18
CDR3aa: CASSPAEGGPQYF

v_gene: TRBV20-1
CDR3aa: CSASRGDLEQFF

v_gene: TRBV9
CDR3aa: CASSVDVHSYNEQFF

v_gene: TRBV6-5
CDR3aa: CASSGHSSARIEQFF

v_gene: TRBV11-2
CDR3aa: CASSVDRGNSPLHF

v_gene: TRBV20-1
CDR3aa: CSAPGGLYGYTF

v_gene: TRBV20-1
CDR3aa: CSASGEDYEQYF

v_gene: TRBV20-1
CDR3aa: CSARGVGPGDTQYF

v_gene: TRBV24-1
CDR3aa: CATADYNYNEQFF

v_gene: TRBV12-3/TRBV12-4
CDR3aa: CASSPRLAGGEQYF

v_gene: TRBV7-3
CDR3aa: CASSPSRAGRETQYF

v_gene: TRBV3-1
CDR3aa: CASSQVAGGLDEQFF

v_gene: TRBV4-2
CDR3aa: CASSQSPTADTQYF

v_gene: TRBV18
CDR3aa: CASLETQYF

v_gene: TRBV2
CDR3aa: CASELGGPKETQYF

v_gene: TRBV25-1
CDR3aa: CASERLDEQFF

v_gene: TRBV6-2/TRBV6-3
CDR3aa: CASSYSSAGQGMRTGELFF

v_gene: TRBV4-3
CDR3aa: CASSRTTDNTGELFF

v_gene: TRBV6-5
CDR3aa: CASSSLAGQEFYGYTF

v_gene: TRBV29-1
CDR3aa: CSVGFLVGETQYF

v_gene: TRBV18
CDR3aa: CASSPSRETQYF

v_gene: TRBV7-3
CDR3aa: CASSLEMGETQYF

v_gene: TRBV15
CDR3aa: CATSPDRGKLFF

v_gene: TRBV27
CDR3aa: CASSSGTGREKLFF

v_gene: TRBV11-2
CDR3aa: CASSLAGGPNEQFF

v_gene: TRBV29-1
CDR3aa: CSAEGAAGSYNEQFF

v_gene: TRBV4-1
CDR3aa: CASSLAGGDTQYF

v_gene: TRBV5-6
CDR3aa: CASSFRGTEQYF

v_gene: TRBV12-5
CDR3aa: CASGQPKTGGETQYF

v_gene: TRBV27
CDR3aa: CASTRDRPTGELFF

v_gene: TRBV6-1
CDR3aa: CASSVIGELFF

v_gene: TRBV4-2
CDR3aa: CASSQEHPSGETQYF

v_gene: TRBV12-3/TRBV12-4
CDR3aa: CASSLGPRTSGRSSYEQYF